This T cell receptor (beta chain) emerged from a study of blood T cell repertoires in COVID-19. Germline V gene lookup returns CDR1 GTSNPN and CDR2 SVGIG (reference sequence). The CDR3 has 14 residues. Trimming cost V 5 bases and J 2 bases, with 13 bases left between them. Profiling relied on immunoSEQ multiplex PCR, and the TCRdb table lists in-frame clones only, not all of them. This table has around 250,000 clones, roughly 88% appearing once. This receptor was identified in a woman aged 65 to 85 with COVID-19, enrolled during active disease. Input material: peripheral blood. This chain connects TRBV30 to TRBJ1-5; D possibly corresponds to TRBD1 (6 bases). The CDR3 is CAWGSKGGNQPQHF. In nucleotides, the CDR3 is TGTGCCTGGGGATCAAAGGGGGGCAATCAGCCCCAGCATTTT.